A single T cell receptor beta chain is shown here with its context. Sequencing used immunoSEQ multiplex PCR; TCRdb keeps in-frame clones, though not all of them. The data contain more than 85,000 clones, roughly 79% of them singletons. These data originate in a study of blood T cell repertoires in COVID-19. CDR3 length equals 15 residues. In germline, CDR1 is SEHNR, CDR2 FQNEAQ (reference sequence). Trimming took 3 bases from V and 5 from J, leaving 13 bases between them. The source is a woman at least 80 years old with active or convalescent COVID-19. Sample: peripheral blood. V is TRBV7-9 and J is TRBJ2-2; D is uncertain. The CDR3 coding sequence is TGTGCCAGCAGCTTGAAACAGATTGAAACCGGGGAGCTGTTTTTT. Encoded protein: CASSLKQIETGELFF.